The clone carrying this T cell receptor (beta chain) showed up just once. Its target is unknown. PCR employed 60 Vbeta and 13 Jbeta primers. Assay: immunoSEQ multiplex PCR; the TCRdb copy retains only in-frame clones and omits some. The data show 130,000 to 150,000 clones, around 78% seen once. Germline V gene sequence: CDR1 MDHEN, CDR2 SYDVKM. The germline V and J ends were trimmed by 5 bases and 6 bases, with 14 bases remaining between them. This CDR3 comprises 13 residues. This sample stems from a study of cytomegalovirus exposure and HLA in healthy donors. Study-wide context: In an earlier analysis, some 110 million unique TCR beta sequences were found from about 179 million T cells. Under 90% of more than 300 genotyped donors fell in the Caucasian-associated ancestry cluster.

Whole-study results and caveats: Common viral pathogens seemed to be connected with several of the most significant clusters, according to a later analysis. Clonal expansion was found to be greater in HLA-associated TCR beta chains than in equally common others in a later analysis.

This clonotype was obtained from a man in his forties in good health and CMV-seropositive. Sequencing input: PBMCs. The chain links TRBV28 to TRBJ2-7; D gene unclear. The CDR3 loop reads CASSPSFPPEQYF. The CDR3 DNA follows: TGTGCCAGCAGTCCTTCCTTCCCCCCCGAGCAGTACTTC.